Detailed here is one TCR beta chain. This sample was taken from a study of Graves' ophthalmopathy and Graves' hyperthyroidism. Additional autoimmune diseases, uncontrolled infections, pregnancy or lactation disqualified patients. The ends lost 5 bases at V and 3 bases at J; junction bases unmatched: 10. CDR3 length: 15 amino acids. From RNA, the CDR3 regions of TCR beta chains were amplified and sequenced. A first-round RT-PCR used HTBI primers, followed by a second-round multiplex PCR. TCRdb re-analysed the multiplex PCR reads in MiXCR, keeping a single row per CDR3 protein. The sample lists hundreds of thousands of distinct CDR3 sequences, around a fifth occurring once.

This sequence originates from a woman aged 18-29 years with stable Graves' hyperthyroidism. Sequences were obtained from peripheral blood. V usage is TRBV12-3 or TRBV12-4 and J usage is TRBJ2-7; 7 nucleotides match TRBD2. The CDR3, as DNA: TGTGCCAGCAGTATGTCCGGACTAGTTAACTACGAGCAGTACTTC. This codes for CASSMSGLVNYEQYF.